These T cell receptor beta chains were read from a single sample in a study of identical twins. TCRdb redid the calling of the 5' RACE reads with MiXCR, one entry per CDR3 protein. The data hold roughly 260,000 distinct CDR3 sequences, with roughly an eighth observed a single time. Sequenced input: memory (CD45RO+) T cells sorted from blood. These TCRs come from a young woman in good health. Each CDR3 is given with its conserved first and last residue. D genes are given only for firm matches. Expanded clones get a size class; other rows say once, few or many, or leave the size out.

J: TRBJ2-1
V: TRBV30
size: .
D: TRBD2
DNA: TGTGCCTGGGGACTAGGGAAAGAGCAGTTCTTC
CDR3: CAWGLGKEQFF

J: TRBJ2-3
V: TRBV24-1
size: .
D: TRBD2
DNA: TGTGCCACCAGTCCGTCGGGAGGGCCCCATACGCAGTATTTT
CDR3: CATSPSGGPHTQYF

J: TRBJ2-5
V: TRBV20-1
size: many
D: .
DNA: TGCAGTGCTAGGCAAGGGATCGGTATTGAGACCCAGTACTTC
CDR3: CSARQGIGIETQYF

J: TRBJ2-2
V: TRBV7-9
size: few
D: .
DNA: TGTGCCAGCAGCCATTACAGGGAGACCGGGGAGCTGTTTTTT
CDR3: CASSHYRETGELFF

J: TRBJ2-1
V: TRBV10-3
size: .
D: TRBD2
DNA: TGTGCCATCAGGACGGGGCCGTTCCTAGCGGGAGGGGACAATGAGCAGTTCTTC
CDR3: CAIRTGPFLAGGDNEQFF

J: TRBJ2-1
V: TRBV29-1
size: once
D: .
DNA: TGCAGCGTCGGGGGACAAGGGGGGCGGGTAAGGGAGCAGTTCTTC
CDR3: CSVGGQGGRVREQFF

J: TRBJ1-2
V: TRBV7-2
size: few
D: .
DNA: TGTGCCAGCAGCTTAGCCTCGGGGAAGCGTACCTATGGCTACACCTTC
CDR3: CASSLASGKRTYGYTF

J: TRBJ2-1
V: TRBV27
size: few
D: TRBD1
DNA: TGTGCCAGCAGTTCCCGCGGACAGGGATATCGTGAGCAGTTCTTC
CDR3: CASSSRGQGYREQFF

J: TRBJ1-1
V: TRBV12-3/TRBV12-4
size: .
D: .
DNA: TGTGCCAGCACCCTTCTTTACGGGGCACGCGACACTGAAGCTTTCTTT
CDR3: CASTLLYGARDTEAFF

J: TRBJ1-1
V: TRBV12-3/TRBV12-4
size: many
D: .
DNA: TGTGCCAGCAGTTTATATCCAGCGAACACTGAAGCTTTCTTT
CDR3: CASSLYPANTEAFF

J: TRBJ2-3
V: TRBV7-2
size: .
D: .
DNA: TGTGCCAGCAGCTCCCACAGCACAGATACGCAGTATTTT
CDR3: CASSSHSTDTQYF

J: TRBJ2-1
V: TRBV12-3/TRBV12-4
size: .
D: .
DNA: TGTGCCAGCAGTCATCGCGAACCGAGCTCCTACAATGAGCAGTTCTTC
CDR3: CASSHREPSSYNEQFF

J: TRBJ1-2
V: TRBV7-9
size: .
D: .
DNA: TGTGCCAGCAGCTTAAAGTACGGCTACACCTTC
CDR3: CASSLKYGYTF

J: TRBJ2-1
V: TRBV27
size: .
D: TRBD1
DNA: TGTGCCAGCAGTAGACCGGGACAGGACTACAATGAGCAGTTCTTC
CDR3: CASSRPGQDYNEQFF

J: TRBJ2-3
V: TRBV29-1
size: .
D: .
DNA: TGCAGCGTTGAAAAGGACAGCACAGATACGCAGTATTTT
CDR3: CSVEKDSTDTQYF

J: TRBJ1-6
V: TRBV6-1
size: few
D: .
DNA: TGTGCCAGCAGCGCAAAGGCCGTTAGAAATTCACCCCTCCACTTT
CDR3: CASSAKAVRNSPLHF

J: TRBJ2-1
V: TRBV18
size: .
D: TRBD2
DNA: TGTGCCAGCTCACCAGCGGGAGGGTCGGGAAATGAGCAGTTCTTC
CDR3: CASSPAGGSGNEQFF

J: TRBJ2-7
V: TRBV20-1
size: few
D: .
DNA: TGCAGTGCTAGACCGGGACCGATCTACGAGCAGTACTTC
CDR3: CSARPGPIYEQYF

J: TRBJ2-1
V: TRBV5-1
size: few
D: .
DNA: TGCGCCAGCAGCTTGGGCATGGGTGGTGAGCAGTTCTTC
CDR3: CASSLGMGGEQFF

J: TRBJ2-2
V: TRBV6-1
size: few
D: .
DNA: TGTGCCAGCAGTGAGGAACCGACTTACACCGGGGAGCTGTTTTTT
CDR3: CASSEEPTYTGELFF

J: TRBJ1-3
V: TRBV21-1
size: .
D: .
DNA: TGTGCCAGCAGCAAATGTTGGGGGCGTTTTGGAAACACCATATATTTT
CDR3: CASSKCWGRFGNTIYF

J: TRBJ2-3
V: TRBV5-1
size: few
D: .
DNA: TGCGCCAGCAGCTTGGCCAGAGGGGGGCCAGATACGCAGTATTTT
CDR3: CASSLARGGPDTQYF

J: TRBJ2-3
V: TRBV19
size: .
D: .
DNA: TGTGCCAGTAGTCGTCGGGGCACAGATACGCAGTATTTT
CDR3: CASSRRGTDTQYF

J: TRBJ2-7
V: TRBV12-3/TRBV12-4
size: few
D: .
DNA: TGTGCCAGCAGTTTCTCGCGGGGAAGCTACGAGCAGTACTTC
CDR3: CASSFSRGSYEQYF

J: TRBJ1-1
V: TRBV29-1
size: .
D: .
DNA: TGCAGCGTTGGCCCACCAACCCGGGAGGCTTTCTTT
CDR3: CSVGPPTREAFF

J: TRBJ2-3
V: TRBV7-8
size: .
D: .
DNA: TGTGCCAGCAGCTTCGGACTTAGCACAGATACGCAGTATTTT
CDR3: CASSFGLSTDTQYF

J: TRBJ1-2
V: TRBV5-6
size: many
D: .
DNA: TGTGCCAGCATTCCCTTAGGACAAAGCTATGGCTACACCTTC
CDR3: CASIPLGQSYGYTF

J: TRBJ2-1
V: TRBV20-1
size: .
D: TRBD2
DNA: TGCAGTGCTTCCCGGGACTACATTAACAATGAGCAGTTCTTC
CDR3: CSASRDYINNEQFF

J: TRBJ2-7
V: TRBV5-1
size: many
D: .
DNA: TGCGCCAGCAGCCGAGGAATTGACAGGTCCTACGAGCAGTACTTC
CDR3: CASSRGIDRSYEQYF

J: TRBJ2-3
V: TRBV4-1
size: few
D: .
DNA: TGCGCCAGCAGCCCTCCCAGGGGCGAAGAAACAGATACGCAGTATTTT
CDR3: CASSPPRGEETDTQYF

J: TRBJ2-3
V: TRBV7-3
size: few
D: .
DNA: TGTGCCAGCAGCTTAATGGGGGGCCATACAGATACGCAGTATTTT
CDR3: CASSLMGGHTDTQYF

J: TRBJ2-5
V: TRBV7-2
size: few
D: .
DNA: TGTGCCAGCAGCTTACTAGGGACTGCGGGGAGAACCCAGTACTTC
CDR3: CASSLLGTAGRTQYF

J: TRBJ2-2
V: TRBV12-3/TRBV12-4
size: .
D: .
DNA: TGTGCCAGCAGTTCCTCAGGAAAACCCACCGGGGAGCTGTTTTTT
CDR3: CASSSSGKPTGELFF

J: TRBJ2-4
V: TRBV28
size: .
D: TRBD1
DNA: TGTGCCAGCAGTTCTACAGGGGCGGGCAAAAACATTCAGTACTTC
CDR3: CASSSTGAGKNIQYF

J: TRBJ1-6
V: TRBV7-6
size: few
D: .
DNA: TGTGCCAGCAGCTTAGACCCGCGAGATAATTCACCCCTCCACTTT
CDR3: CASSLDPRDNSPLHF

J: TRBJ2-3
V: TRBV12-3/TRBV12-4
size: many
D: .
DNA: TGTGCCAGCAACCGCGGCGATACGCAGTATTTT
CDR3: CASNRGDTQYF